This passage covers 2 T cell receptor beta chains from one sample sequenced in a study of spatial heterogeneity in lung cancer. TCRdb ran MiXCR on the 5' RACE reads and lists one entry per CDR3 protein. This sample has under 11,000 distinct CDR3 sequences, with about 4% found just once. The time point is: sample taken at primary tumor resection. Sequencing was performed on whole RNA extracted from tumor and nontumor lung tissue, or from frozen PBMC, and the material was left unsorted. The sequences come from normal lung tissue next to the tumor, collected at surgery. These receptors came from a male donor with early-stage non-small cell lung cancer.

This clonotype has ten or more counts. This beta chain is off target for a library built for alpha chains, so its abundance means little. The chain is built from TRBV20-1 and TRBJ2-1; tentative D call: TRBD1 (6 bases). Germline CDR1 reads DFQATT; CDR2 reads SNEGSKA (reference sequence). The CDR3 runs 17 residues. Trimming left V 0 bases short and J 5 bases short, with 20 bases between. The DNA of the CDR3 is TGCAGTGCTAGAGATAGGCCAGGGGTAGGGTCGGACAATGAGCAGTTCTTC. It yields the protein CSARDRPGVGSDNEQFF.

In its sample, this clonotype was seen a few times. This beta chain was picked up by a library intended for alpha chains and is off target, so its count carries little meaning. The rearrangement links TRBV6-5 to TRBJ2-5, with D possibly TRBD2 on 5 matching bases. Trimming pared 5 bases from V and 6 bases from J, leaving 19 bases between. Per the germline V gene, CDR1 is MNHEY and CDR2 is SVGAGI. This CDR3 has 15 residues. The CDR3 reads CASSNQLGLAQTQYF. CDR3 nucleotide sequence: TGTGCCAGCAGTAACCAACTAGGGCTAGCACAGACCCAGTACTTC.